The 15 T cell receptor beta chains reported below all come from one sample, sequenced in a study of shared clonotypes between healthy human individuals. Assay: immunoSEQ multiplex PCR; the TCRdb copy retains only in-frame clones and omits some. The profile covers fewer than 1 million clones, with roughly 96% appearing a single time and about 0.22% taken by the ten largest. CD45RO-negative, CCR7-positively selected cells formed the naive CD8 fraction, excluding terminally differentiated effector memory CD45RA+ cells. The sample comprised naive CD8+ T cells sorted from blood. These receptors were obtained from a man under 40 in good health.

This chain links TRBV5-4 with TRBJ1-1; tentative D call: TRBD1 (5 bases). This CDR3 spans 13 amino acids. V was cut by 6 bases and J by 11 bases, with 20 bases left in between. CDR1 and CDR2 from the germline V gene are SGHNT and YYREEE (reference sequence). CDR3 DNA: TGTGCCAGCACGTACGGCCAGGGAGGAGAGGCTTTCTTT. Protein: CASTYGQGGEAFF.

This clone was recorded only once. The CDR3 loop reads CATSTWTAVKPEAFF. CDR3 DNA sequence: TGTGCCACCAGCACCTGGACAGCCGTTAAGCCTGAAGCTTTCTTT. The gene calls are TRBV15 and TRBJ1-1; TRBD1 is a possible D gene (6 bases). Germline V gene sequence: CDR1 LNHNV, CDR2 YYDKDF (reference sequence). The CDR3 totals 15 residues. Trimming cost V 4 bases and J 6 bases, with 18 bases left between them.

The chain carries TRBV10-3 and TRBJ1-2; TRBD1 is a possible D gene (6 bases). The CDR3 has 17 amino acids. The V end lost 2 bases, the J end lost 0 bases, and 16 bases lay between the germline ends. Germline assignment: CDR1 ENHRY and CDR2 SYGVKD. In nucleotides, the CDR3 is TGTGCCATCAGTGAGGGGGACAATTACAAAGCTAACTATGGCTACACCTTC. Translation gives CAISEGDNYKANYGYTF.

This sequence joins TRBV19 and TRBJ1-2; D is undetermined. V lost 3 bases and J lost 3, with 14 bases in between. The CDR3 has 15 residues. CDR1 is LNHDA, CDR2 SQIVND, per germline (reference sequence). In DNA form, the CDR3 reads TGTGCCAGTAGTATGGCAAATCTACGGGACTATGGCTACACCTTC. Its translation: CASSMANLRDYGYTF.

V usage is TRBV4-1 and J usage is TRBJ1-4, with D possibly TRBD1 on 5 matching bases. V was clipped by 4 bases and J by 8 bases, with 17 bases between them. The CDR3 length is 15 residues. Germline V CDR1 and CDR2: MGHRA, YSYEKL. CDR3 residues: CASSPGDGGIEKLFF. The CDR3 region has the DNA TGCGCCAGCAGCCCTGGGGATGGGGGTATCGAAAAACTGTTTTTT.

This rearrangement joins TRBV5-1 to TRBJ2-7, with D unresolved. The germline V and J ends were trimmed by 10 bases and 0 bases, with 11 bases remaining between them. Per the germline V gene, CDR1 is SGHRS and CDR2 is YFSETQ. The length of the CDR3 is 12 residues. Here the CDR3 DNA reads TGCGCCTGGATAGACATCTCCTACGAGCAGTACTTC. Translated: CAWIDISYEQYF.

This sequence joins TRBV2 and TRBJ2-2; 8 nucleotides agree with TRBD2. This CDR3 has 15 amino acids. CDR1 is SNHLY and CDR2 is FYNNEI in the germline V gene. Losses at the gene ends were 6 bases for V and 5 bases for J; bases not matched to a gene: 8. The CDR3: CASRSEREKTGELFF. The CDR3 bases are TGTGCCAGCAGGTCCGAGCGGGAGAAGACCGGGGAGCTGTTTTTT.

The chain employs TRBV7-4 and TRBJ2-7; D remains unclear. Germline V lookup: CDR1 SGHVT, CDR2 SQSDAQ. The CDR3 covers 12 residues. V was pared by 1 base and J by 5 bases, with 6 bases between. The CDR3 DNA is TGTGCCAGCAGCTTAGGATCCCACGAGCAGTACTTC. Its protein is CASSLGSHEQYF.

This clone has a single count. The chain links TRBV7-9 to TRBJ2-2; D remains unclear. The CDR3 is made up of 14 amino acids. The V gene's germline CDR1 is SEHNR and CDR2 FQNEAQ (reference sequence). The V end lost 0 bases, the J end lost 4 bases, and 6 bases lay between the germline ends. As DNA, the CDR3 is TGTGCCAGCAGCTTAGCGCTGTCCACCGGGGAGCTGTTTTTT. Translation gives CASSLALSTGELFF.

This chain links TRBV25-1 with TRBJ2-7, with D uncertain. V was cut by 6 bases and J by 2 bases, with 5 bases left in between. The CDR3 is 11 amino acids. Germline V lookup: CDR1 MGHDK, CDR2 SYGVNS. CDR3: CASSVPYEQYF. The CDR3 coding sequence is TGTGCCAGCAGCGTTCCCTACGAGCAGTACTTC.

This chain uses TRBV4-1 with TRBJ2-2, with D unclear. The ends were cut back, 3 bases at V and 4 bases at J, with 3 bases in the middle. The CDR3 loop spans 12 amino acids. The germline CDR1 and CDR2 sequences are MGHRA and YSYEKL. The CDR3 nucleotides are TGCGCCAGCAGCCACCCCACCGGGGAGCTGTTTTTT. Its protein is CASSHPTGELFF.

This clone came up once. The chain has TRBV29-1 and TRBJ2-3; 10 positions agree with TRBD1. Germline V gene sequence: CDR1 SQVTM, CDR2 ANQGSEA. The CDR3 spans 15 residues. Trimming took 4 bases from V and 0 from J; bases not matched to a gene: 4. As DNA, the CDR3 is TGCAGCGTTGGGACAGGGGGGACTAGCACAGATACGCAGTATTTT. It specifies CSVGTGGTSTDTQYF.

V is TRBV6-6 and J is TRBJ2-1; 7 bases align to TRBD2. V trimming: 3 bases; J trimming: 5 bases; junction bases outside the gene matches: 7. The CDR3 is made up of 15 amino acids. Germline V gene sequence: CDR1 MNHNY, CDR2 SVGAGI (reference sequence). This chain's CDR3 is CASSYYLAADNEQFF. The CDR3 bases are TGTGCCAGCAGTTATTACCTAGCGGCCGACAATGAGCAGTTCTTC.

Of note for this clone: At the DNA level, this CDR3 is encoded by other sequences in the same sample as well. V usage is TRBV9 and J usage is TRBJ1-1; D ambiguous. V was shortened by 0 bases and J by 1 base, with 7 bases between the two germline ends. The CDR3 totals 14 residues. Germline CDR1 reads SGDLS; CDR2 reads YYNGEE. CDR3 nucleotide sequence: TGTGCCAGCAGCGTAGTATTAGGGAACACTGAAGCTTTCTTT. Its translation: CASSVVLGNTEAFF.

The rearrangement uses TRBV10-2 and TRBJ2-1; tentative D call: TRBD2 (6 bases). Per germline, CDR1 WSHSY and CDR2 SAAADI. Trimming left V 8 bases short and J 0 bases short, with 8 bases between. This CDR3 contains 13 residues. CDR3 in amino acids: CASAGSSYNEQFF. CDR3 bases: TGCGCCAGCGCGGGGAGCTCCTACAATGAGCAGTTCTTC.